The source of this T cell receptor beta chain is a study of control samples from healthy donors and cancer patients. Here immunoSEQ multiplex PCR was the method, and the copy in TCRdb shows in-frame clones only, minus some. The sample has over 150,000 clones; about 95% are singletons. The V gene lost 3 bases and the J gene lost 2 bases, with 5 bases spanning the gap. The CDR3 is 13 amino acids. Germline values: CDR1 SNHLY, CDR2 FYNNEI. The sequencing sample was made of PBMCs. The V gene is TRBV2, the J gene TRBJ1-3; no clear D. The receptor comes from a man aged 55 to 70 with colorectal cancer. Here the CDR3 reads CASSERAGNTIYF. CDR3 nucleotide sequence: TGTGCCAGCAGTGAGAGGGCTGGAAACACCATATATTTT.